Following are 8 T cell receptor beta chains from one sample sequenced in a study of T cell repertoires in cytomegalovirus infection. Using its own MiXCR run on the reads, TCRdb lists one record per CDR3 protein. The sample contains more than 90,000 distinct CDR3 sequences, about 9.5% of which appear only once. No antigen is known for these receptors. The sequencing input was PBMCs, sequenced either directly or after in vitro stimulation (not recorded which). The receptors shown here come from a human donor in good health (CMV status not recorded). Some clones in this sample may be carry-over from other donors' samples.

CDR3 region: CASSLGKGSTGGAEEKLFF. In DNA, the CDR3 is TGTGCCAGCAGCCTCGGGAAAGGCTCGACAGGGGGCGCGGAGGAAAAACTGTTTTTT. The gene calls are TRBV7-4 and TRBJ1-4, with 10 positions matching TRBD1. V lost 5 bases to trimming and J lost 8 bases; unmatched junction nucleotides: 20. CDR1 and CDR2 from the germline V gene are SGHVT and SQSDAQ. The CDR3 has 19 amino acids.

This clonotype was recorded at least ten times. This chain joins TRBV5-4 and TRBJ1-2, with 7 positions matching TRBD1. V lost 4 bases, J lost 0 bases, and 3 bases stayed unmatched. CDR1 SGHNT and CDR2 YYREEE come from the germline V gene (reference sequence). CDR3 size: 14 residues. For the CDR3, the DNA is TGTGCCAGCAGCGTGGGACAGACTAACTATGGCTACACCTTC. This codes for CASSVGQTNYGYTF.

V gene TRBV11-2 combines with J gene TRBJ2-1; 7 bases fit TRBD2. The germline CDR1 and CDR2 sequences are SGHAT and FQNNGV. This CDR3 has 14 amino acids. J was trimmed by 6 bases and V by 6 bases; bases with no gene match: 8. CDR3 coding DNA: TGTGCCAGCAGAGACGGGACTACCATCAATGAGCAGTTCTTC. Amino acids: CASRDGTTINEQFF.

The chain combines TRBV4-1 with TRBJ1-2, with TRBD1 matching 7 bases. This CDR3 is built from 15 residues. Germline CDR1 is MGHRA and CDR2 is YSYEKL. Germline trimming cut 1 base from V and 4 bases from J; bases unmatched to any gene: 6. The chain's CDR3 is CASSQGDSRVYGYTF. CDR3 bases: TGCGCCAGCAGCCAAGGGGACAGCCGAGTCTATGGCTACACCTTC.

This clonotype was recorded many times. The V call is TRBV7-2, the J call TRBJ2-1, with TRBD2 matching 10 bases. Germline lookup yields CDR1 SGHTA and CDR2 FQGNSA. The CDR3 is 20 residues long. Unmatched junction bases numbered 19, after V lost 1 base and J lost 7 bases. The CDR3 coding sequence is TGTGCCAGCAGCTTAGGTGTTCTAGCGGGAGTAAAGTCCCTGGGGAATGAGCAGTTCTTC. Its translation is CASSLGVLAGVKSLGNEQFF.

This clonotype was seen ten or more times. The gene calls are TRBV7-2 and TRBJ2-1; 9 positions match TRBD2. The germline gives CDR1 SGHTA, CDR2 FQGNSA. The CDR3 contains 15 residues. With 5 bases clipped from V and 4 bases from J, the junction kept 6 bases outside the gene matches. The CDR3 bases are TGTGCCAGCAGCACCGGGACTAGCAGATACAATGAGCAGTTCTTC. Encoded protein: CASSTGTSRYNEQFF.

A few counts support this clonotype. The V call is TRBV6-2 or TRBV6-3, the J call TRBJ1-5, with 9 bases aligning to TRBD1. Germline V CDR1 and CDR2: MNHEY, SVGEGT. V was clipped by 10 bases and J by 0 bases; unmatched bases: 7. CDR3 length equals 15 residues. CDR3 DNA: TGTGCCACACAGGGGGCATTAGTTAGCAATCAGCCCCAGCATTTT. The encoded protein is CATQGALVSNQPQHF.

On this clonotype: One end of the junction is discordant with germline, which a read error may explain. J is TRBJ2-5 and V is TRBV15; no reliable D call. The V gene's germline CDR1 is LNHNV and CDR2 YYDKDF (reference sequence). This CDR3 comprises 14 residues. The CDR3 is CATSGTALQETQCF. CDR3 coding DNA: TGTGCCACCAGCGGAACAGCGCTCCAAGAGACCCAGTGCTTC.